This entry concerns a single T cell receptor beta chain. This clonotype was seen more than once but under ten times. Its recognized antigen is unknown. No base-level quality is on record; no much larger clone is a single base apart. This sample was included in a study of T cell repertoires in cytomegalovirus infection (dated by TCRdb to between 2019 and 2020). Concerning the study at large: Recently identified HLA-C-restricted CMV epitopes, whose presentation resists viral immunomodulation, were targeted by peptide stimulations together with well-studied HLA-B-restricted epitopes. The HLA type of each donor mattered for the analysis, because public TCR beta signatures pointed to carriage of CMV infection along with the matching HLA type. Overall results and qualifications from the work: Cumulative frequency of public TCR beta family members discriminated carriers of CMV infection plus the relevant HLA type in this cohort and an independent approximately 350-donor cohort. The ex vivo response was dominated by HLA-C-restricted CMV-specific TCR beta clonotypes, and the single most frequent clonotype in two of eight donors was supplied by these HLA-C-restricted clonotypes.

The label giving this sample's treatment or condition can be read as: in vitro stimulation with specific CMV peptide epitopes to enrich CMV-specific T cells. Via the germline V gene (reference sequence), CDR1 is DFQATT and CDR2 SNEGSKA. The V end gives up 6 bases and the J end 7 bases, leaving 12 bases in the junction not matched to a gene. The CDR3 measures 14 amino acids from cysteine to phenylalanine. The kept DNA is CDR3 alone, 42 bases in frame from the first base. TCRdb records Illumina HiSeq 1500 as the sequencer. The public reads were run again by TCRdb, first through fastp at Q25 and then through MiXCR, and only productive beta chains were kept. Rows are combined by CDR3 protein, so each entry shows the most common genes and DNA. The sample yields about 160,000 distinct CDR3 sequences; roughly 21% were counted once. Under 30% of the sample goes to the ten largest clones.

The sample was CD8+ T cells from cultured PBMCs, taken from culture after CMV antigen stimulation. The V gene is TRBV20-1 and the J gene is TRBJ1-2, with 9 bases matching TRBD1. This clonotype was sampled from a human donor in good health (CMV status not recorded). Some clones in this sample may be carry-over from other donors' samples. The CDR3 protein is CSADSLGTGFGYTF. The DNA sequence is as follows: TGCAGTGCCGATTCCTTAGGGACAGGGTTTGGCTACACCTTC.